Listed below are T cell receptor beta chains from one sample, sequenced in a study of blood T cell repertoires in COVID-19. Profiled with immunoSEQ multiplex PCR; TCRdb holds only in-frame clones, not every one. This sample has over 350,000 clones, with 88% found just once. Sequenced input: PBMCs or T cells enriched from blood (not recorded which). These TCRs come from a young woman who had recovered from COVID-19. Each CDR3 is given with its conserved first and last residue. Fields, in order: CDR3 DNA, CDR3 protein, V gene, D gene, J gene, clone size. The D gene is left open where the match is weak. Clone sizes are given selectively: once, few, many, or a class where the clone is expanded.

CDR3 DNA: TGTGCCAGCAAGGGGGCTAACTCCTCACCCCTCCACTTT
CDR3 protein: CASKGANSSPLHF
V gene: TRBV6-5
D gene: TRBD1
J gene: TRBJ1-6
clone size: .

CDR3 DNA: TGTGCCAGCAGCCCAACCGAGTCCTATGGCTACACCTTC
CDR3 protein: CASSPTESYGYTF
V gene: TRBV6-2/TRBV6-3
D gene: .
J gene: TRBJ1-2
clone size: .

CDR3 DNA: TGTGCCAGCAGCGTAGCTCTAGCGGGGGGCCTATACAATGAGCAGTTCTTC
CDR3 protein: CASSVALAGGLYNEQFF
V gene: TRBV9
D gene: TRBD2
J gene: TRBJ2-1
clone size: .

CDR3 DNA: TGCAGCGTTGGGGGGGAATACGAGCAGTACTTC
CDR3 protein: CSVGGEYEQYF
V gene: TRBV29-1
D gene: .
J gene: TRBJ2-7
clone size: .

CDR3 DNA: TGTGCCAGCCGGACAGACGATAACTATGGCTACACCTTC
CDR3 protein: CASRTDDNYGYTF
V gene: TRBV28
D gene: .
J gene: TRBJ1-2
clone size: .

CDR3 DNA: TGTGCCAGCAGCCGACTCGCTAGCGCGCGGTACCAAGAGACCCAGTACTTC
CDR3 protein: CASSRLASARYQETQYF
V gene: TRBV3-1/TRBV3-2
D gene: .
J gene: TRBJ2-5
clone size: .

CDR3 DNA: TGTGCCAGCAGCTTATCAGGACAGGGTAATGAAAAACTGTTTTTT
CDR3 protein: CASSLSGQGNEKLFF
V gene: TRBV5-5
D gene: TRBD1
J gene: TRBJ1-4
clone size: .

CDR3 DNA: TGTGCCTGGAGTGTCCCCAGTGTTGAACTGTTTTTT
CDR3 protein: CAWSVPSVELFF
V gene: TRBV30
D gene: .
J gene: TRBJ1-4
clone size: .

CDR3 DNA: TGTGCCTGGGACCCCGGGACAGGGGCCACCGGGGAGCTGTTTTTT
CDR3 protein: CAWDPGTGATGELFF
V gene: TRBV30
D gene: TRBD1
J gene: TRBJ2-2
clone size: .

CDR3 DNA: TGTGCCTGGAGTGTAGGCGGGGGCTACTCCTACGAGCAGTACTTC
CDR3 protein: CAWSVGGGYSYEQYF
V gene: TRBV30
D gene: .
J gene: TRBJ2-7
clone size: .

CDR3 DNA: TGTGCCAGCAGTTTGTCACATAACACTGAAGCTTTCTTT
CDR3 protein: CASSLSHNTEAFF
V gene: TRBV2
D gene: .
J gene: TRBJ1-1
clone size: .

CDR3 DNA: TGTGCCACCAGCAGACAGGAAGGAGAAAAACTGTTTTTT
CDR3 protein: CATSRQEGEKLFF
V gene: TRBV15
D gene: .
J gene: TRBJ1-4
clone size: .

CDR3 DNA: TGTGCCAGCAGCTCATTTAATGGGACAGACGCTACGGTTAATGAAAAACTGTTTTTT
CDR3 protein: CASSSFNGTDATVNEKLFF
V gene: TRBV5-8
D gene: TRBD1
J gene: TRBJ1-4
clone size: .

CDR3 DNA: TGTGCCAGCAGGTACAGGGGGCCGAACACTGAAGCTTTCTTT
CDR3 protein: CASRYRGPNTEAFF
V gene: TRBV6-2/TRBV6-3
D gene: TRBD1
J gene: TRBJ1-1
clone size: .

CDR3 DNA: TGTGCCAGCAGTTCTTTCAGTGACCAACCCTTTCGGGGGCAGTACTTC
CDR3 protein: CASSSFSDQPFRGQYF
V gene: TRBV27
D gene: .
J gene: TRBJ2-7
clone size: .

CDR3 DNA: TGTGCCAGCAGTGAATATATAGGCGGGGACCGCGGCTACACCTTC
CDR3 protein: CASSEYIGGDRGYTF
V gene: TRBV25-1
D gene: .
J gene: TRBJ1-2
clone size: .

CDR3 DNA: TGTGCCAGCAGCTTCTCTGGACAACCCTCTGGAAACACCATATATTTT
CDR3 protein: CASSFSGQPSGNTIYF
V gene: TRBV5-5
D gene: .
J gene: TRBJ1-3
clone size: .

CDR3 DNA: TGTGCCAGCAGCTTAGCCGGAGGTTACAATGAGCAGTTCTTC
CDR3 protein: CASSLAGGYNEQFF
V gene: TRBV11-3
D gene: .
J gene: TRBJ2-1
clone size: .

CDR3 DNA: TGTGCCAGTCGGGGGGGAAGCACAGATACGCAGTATTTT
CDR3 protein: CASRGGSTDTQYF
V gene: TRBV19
D gene: TRBD2
J gene: TRBJ2-3
clone size: .

CDR3 DNA: TGTGCCAGTACCTCCTCGGGGGGGAACTATGGCTACACCTTC
CDR3 protein: CASTSSGGNYGYTF
V gene: TRBV19
D gene: .
J gene: TRBJ1-2
clone size: .

CDR3 DNA: TGTGCCATCAACTACAGGGGGCCCACCGGGGAGCTGTTTTTT
CDR3 protein: CAINYRGPTGELFF
V gene: TRBV10-3
D gene: TRBD1
J gene: TRBJ2-2
clone size: .

CDR3 DNA: TGTGCCAGCAGCCACGGATCTGGGACAGTTTTTCCCGGGGAGCTGTTTTTT
CDR3 protein: CASSHGSGTVFPGELFF
V gene: TRBV3-1/TRBV3-2
D gene: TRBD1
J gene: TRBJ2-2
clone size: once